Sequencing of this TCR beta chain was carried out in a study of T cell responses to AZD1222 COVID-19 vaccine. Findings and caveats of the study: Nearly half of spike-specific TCRs reportedly target unmutated variant regions. At 160-218 and 743-854, vaccine-associated CD4 TCRs were dominant, and they spanned spike. Mostly white British, mostly female donors; authors suggested clonal diversity may be underestimated.

Sequenced by immunoSEQ multiplex PCR; TCRdb stores in-frame clones only, minus some. The table lists around 110,000 clones, 92% of them singletons. Timing groups of about 4 and about 12 weeks for second doses were pooled. Trimming stripped 3 bases from V and 0 bases from J, with 6 bases between. CDR1 is SEHNR and CDR2 is FQNEAQ in the germline V gene (reference sequence). The CDR3 has 14 amino acids. Notes on this clone: As yet, its antigen is unknown.

The V and J genes are TRBV7-9 and TRBJ1-3, with no clear D. The TCR sequence derives from an adult who received the AZD1222 COVID-19 vaccine. The sequences come from peripheral blood, collected 28 days after the second AZD1222 dose. This CDR3 reads CASSFRSSGNTIYF. CDR3 bases: TGTGCCAGCAGCTTCCGGAGCTCTGGAAACACCATATATTTT.